This T cell receptor beta chain originates from a study of T cell responses to AZD1222 COVID-19 vaccine. Study outcomes and limitations: Donors skewed white British and female; clonal diversity was possibly underestimated. The number of AZD1222 recipients seropositive at baseline was only five to seven.

The CDR3 has 15 amino acids. Trimming pared 7 bases from V and 3 bases from J, leaving 15 bases between. Germline CDR1 is MGHRA and CDR2 is YSYEKL. The protocol was immunoSEQ multiplex PCR, while the TCRdb copy is restricted to in-frame clones and leaves out a portion. The repertoire holds approximately 160,000 clones, with 75% to 95% as singletons. Of note for this clone: Its antigen remains unknown.

This rearrangement joins TRBV4-1 to TRBJ2-2, with TRBD2 as a possible D gene (5 bases). The clonotype comes from an adult in good health. The sample in question was peripheral blood, obtained on day 0 of AZD1222 vaccination. The CDR3 here is CASTPTEAYTGELFF. In DNA form, the CDR3 reads TGCGCCAGCACCCCGACGGAGGCATACACCGGGGAGCTGTTTTTT.